The entry that follows covers one TCR beta chain sequence. In the original processing: For nucleated cells, counts were estimated from reference gene primer amplification. Generated by immunoSEQ multiplex PCR, the TCRdb table keeps only in-frame clones and is missing some. D and trimming come from the DNA, and the V and J calls and clone size come from that table. This sample has approximately 220,000 clones; approximately 86% occur once, and the top ten carry about 3%. This sample was included in a study of blood T cell repertoires in COVID-19. Study details: Both acute and convalescent COVID-19 samples were obtained from the United States, Italy and Spain. T cells, B-cell-depleted T cells, or PBMCs provided the cDNA or gDNA that served as material.

Source material: peripheral blood. The receptor was isolated from a man in his fifties or sixties with acute or convalescent COVID-19.

The DNA of the CDR3 is TGTGCCAGCAGCGTCCGGGGGAACACTGAAGCTTTCTTT. Translated: CASSVRGNTEAFF. The chain recombines TRBV9 with TRBJ1-1; D is undetermined. The CDR3 consists of 13 residues. Trimming pared 2 bases from V and 1 base from J, leaving 6 bases between. The germline V gene encodes CDR1 SGDLS and CDR2 YYNGEE.